This entry lists 6 T cell receptor beta chains sequenced from one sample in a study of human T cells and chemical hapten exposure listed by TCRdb under 2021. Library method: RACE. Sequencing was performed on a NextSeq 500. Through fastp at Q25 and MiXCR, TCRdb rebuilt clones from the public reads, retaining in-frame beta chains. Every CDR3 protein is listed once, alongside the most common genes and DNA of its rows. The sample has about 80,000 distinct CDR3 sequences on record, 14% of them singletons. The ten largest clones add up to over 3.5% of the sample. According to the study, the label for this sample's time point signals: pre-sensitization, week 0. In the paper's terms, the treatment or condition label means: therapeutic diphenylcyclopropenone sensitization with weekly scalp DPC. The starting material was whole blood, obtained in connection with sensitization to the hapten diphenylcyclopropenone (DPC). The receptors were gathered from a woman aged 45-60 years with alopecia areata. Some clones in this sample may be carry-over from other donors' samples.

The chain joins TRBV29-1 to TRBJ2-1; D is possibly TRBD1 or TRBD2 (5 bases each). V was clipped by 3 bases and J by 8 bases, with 17 bases between them. Looked up from germline, CDR1 is SQVTM and CDR2 is ANQGSEA. CDR3 length: 14 amino acids. In DNA, the CDR3 is TGCAGCGTTGATCCGGGGACGTACAAGGATGAGCAGTTCTTC. Translating gives CSVDPGTYKDEQFF.

The V call is TRBV6-5, the J call TRBJ1-2, with D unclear. The germline V gene has CDR1 MNHEY and CDR2 SVGAGI. CDR3 size: 13 residues. V lost 0 bases and J 3 bases, leaving 5 bases between the germline ends. The CDR3 loop reads CASSYSRDYGYTF. The CDR3 DNA follows: TGTGCCAGCAGTTACTCGAGAGACTATGGCTACACCTTC.

There are many counts of this clonotype. The chain has TRBV5-6 and TRBJ1-5; D unresolved. Germline V gene data show CDR1 as SGHDT and CDR2 as YYEEEE. Trimming removed 2 bases from V and 4 bases from J, with 7 bases in between. The CDR3 consists of 13 residues. The CDR3 nucleotides are TGTGCCAGCAGCTTTCGTCCAAATCAGCCCCAGCATTTT. Translated: CASSFRPNQPQHF.

The rearrangement links TRBV29-1 to TRBJ2-1, with 10 nucleotides matching TRBD2. The CDR3 covers 13 residues. The junction had 3 bases not matched to a gene; V was cut back by 6 bases and J by 4 bases. Germline CDR1 SQVTM, CDR2 ANQGSEA. CDR3 in amino acids: CSVTSGYYNEQFF. The CDR3 nucleotides are TGCAGCGTGACTAGCGGGTATTACAATGAGCAGTTCTTC.

V gene TRBV4-2 combines with J gene TRBJ1-1, with D possibly TRBD1 on 6 matching bases. The V end lost 0 bases, the J end lost 3 bases, and 14 bases lay between the germline ends. CDR3 length: 16 amino acids. The V gene's germline CDR1 is LGHNA and CDR2 YNFKEQ. This chain's CDR3 is CASSQDPQGRDTEAFF. The CDR3 DNA reads as TGTGCCAGCAGCCAAGATCCGCAGGGGAGGGACACTGAAGCTTTCTTT.

In DNA, the CDR3 is TGCGCCAGCAGCCAAGAGACTAGCTGGGGCACAGATACGCAGTATTTT. Translated, it gives CASSQETSWGTDTQYF. The chain carries TRBV4-3 and TRBJ2-3; TRBD2 agrees at 7 bases. Germline V lookup: CDR1 LGHNA, CDR2 YSLEER. The CDR3 runs 16 residues. The V segment lost 0 bases and the J segment 1 base; nucleotides outside the gene matches: 4.